This paragraph reports one TCR beta chain. The sample is drawn from a study of PD-1 blockade in classical Hodgkin lymphoma. Germline CDR1 reads SGDLS; CDR2 reads YYNGEE. Trimming took 4 bases from V and 5 from J, leaving 18 bases between them. The CDR3 has 16 amino acids. The assay was immunoSEQ multiplex PCR, and TCRdb's table has in-frame clones only and misses some. Of roughly 7,000 clones listed, about 83% are singletons. All the patients suffered relapse after autologous stem cell transplantation, and brentuximab vedotin exposure differed. The TCR originated in a human donor with classical Hodgkin lymphoma. The rearrangement links TRBV9 to TRBJ1-4, with TRBD1 as a possible D gene (6 bases). The sequences come from peripheral blood mononuclear cells (PBMCs), collected at baseline. The CDR3 sequence is CASSFRAQGPNEKLFF. The CDR3 nucleotides read TGTGCCAGCAGCTTCCGGGCGCAGGGGCCAAATGAAAAACTGTTTTTT.